This TCR beta chain was profiled in a study of T cell repertoires in cytomegalovirus infection (dated by TCRdb to the late 2010s). The study in broad terms: Recently identified HLA-C-restricted CMV epitopes, whose presentation resists viral immunomodulation, were targeted by peptide stimulations together with well-studied HLA-B-restricted epitopes. Donor HLA type was relevant to the analysis, because carriage of CMV infection together with the matching HLA type was indicated by public TCR beta signatures. The full study reports these points: Cumulative frequency of public TCR beta family members discriminated carriers of CMV infection plus the relevant HLA type in this cohort and an independent approximately 340-donor cohort. The ex vivo response was dominated by HLA-C-restricted CMV-specific TCR beta clonotypes, which also provided the single most frequent clonotype in two of eight donors.

The treatment or condition label corresponds to: in vitro stimulation with specific CMV peptide epitopes to enrich CMV-specific T cells. The sample was run on an Illumina HiSeq 1500. TCRdb trimmed the raw reads at Q25, called clones with MiXCR and kept productive beta chains. Merged by CDR3 protein, the rows form single entries marked with the most common genes and DNA. The sample table contains roughly 990,000 distinct CDR3 sequences; only one count was recorded for 31% of them. Of the sample, about an eighth falls within the top ten clones. On this clonotype: Its antigen is currently not known. Qualities for individual bases were not recorded, and no much larger clone is one base off.

The V and J ends are trimmed by 5 bases and 6 bases, leaving 19 bases between them. Taken from cysteine to phenylalanine, the CDR3 has 15 residues. Of all the DNA, just the CDR3 is kept, 45 bases in frame from base 1. CDR1 and CDR2, per the germline V gene (reference sequence), are SGHAT and FQDESV. This clonotype was obtained from a human donor in good health (CMV status not recorded). Some clones in this sample may be carry-over from other donors' samples. Recombination joined TRBV11-1 with TRBJ1-2; the D gene is not confidently resolved. The specimen comprised cultured CD8+ T cells from PBMCs, sampled from culture after CMV antigen stimulation. This receptor has the CDR3 CASSQIEVTFDGYTF. Here is the DNA: TGTGCCAGCAGCCAAATAGAGGTAACCTTCGATGGCTACACCTTC.